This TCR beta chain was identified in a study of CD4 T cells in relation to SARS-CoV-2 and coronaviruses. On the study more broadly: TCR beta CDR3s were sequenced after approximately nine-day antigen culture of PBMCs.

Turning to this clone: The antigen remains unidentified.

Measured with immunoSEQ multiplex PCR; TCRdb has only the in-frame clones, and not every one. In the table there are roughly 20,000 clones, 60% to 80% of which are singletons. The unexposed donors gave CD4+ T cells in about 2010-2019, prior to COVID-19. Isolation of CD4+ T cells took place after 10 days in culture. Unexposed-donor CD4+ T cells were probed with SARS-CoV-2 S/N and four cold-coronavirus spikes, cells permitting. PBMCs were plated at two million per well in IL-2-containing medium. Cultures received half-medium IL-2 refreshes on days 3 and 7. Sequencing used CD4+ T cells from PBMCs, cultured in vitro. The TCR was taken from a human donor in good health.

The CDR3 DNA reads as TGTGCCAGCAGCCTACAAGAGACCCAGTACTTC. Its protein product is CASSLQETQYF. The chain combines TRBV14 with TRBJ2-5; D is undetermined. This CDR3 has 11 amino acids. The V end was cut by 4 bases, the J end by 2 bases, with 2 bases between. CDR1 is SGHDN and CDR2 is FVKESK in the germline V gene.